This T cell receptor beta chain was retrieved from a study of cytotoxic CD8 clonotypes in ibrutinib-treated CLL. Study-wide points: Lymph node repertoires were not studied, and sampling times were unmatched.

On this clone: The antigen remains undetermined.

The table came from immunoSEQ multiplex PCR; TCRdb's copy has only in-frame clones and leaves some out. In the table there are 15,000 to 20,000 clones, roughly 65% of which are singletons. V was trimmed by 5 bases and J by 3 bases, leaving 10 bases between them. Germline V gives CDR1 PRHDT, CDR2 FYEKMQ (reference sequence). The CDR3 has 13 amino acids. Sequenced here: PBMCs, sampled before ibrutinib treatment. The TCR originated in a human donor with chronic lymphocytic leukemia. The chain uses TRBV13 and TRBJ1-1; possibly TRBD1 for D (5 bases). The CDR3 coding sequence is TGTGCCAGCAGCCGTGGGACCTACACTGAAGCTTTCTTT. Amino acids: CASSRGTYTEAFF.